The clone carrying this T cell receptor beta chain has more than one count but fewer than ten. The antigen remains undetermined. As to time point: newly diagnosed GD, antithyroid drugs for less than 3 months. PBMC RNA served as the TCR library source. The data stem from a study of regulatory T cells in long-lasting Graves disease. Construction of TCR beta libraries relied on iRepertoire HTBI primers and on Arm-PCR targeting CDR3 regions. TCRdb reprocessed the multiplex PCR reads with MiXCR, giving one entry per CDR3 protein. The repertoire holds 410,000 or so distinct CDR3 sequences, with 14% to 15% as singletons. The study, taken as a whole, reports: Repertoires from persistent disease leaned toward TRBV28, TRBJ1-2 and TRBJ2-5. Limited sample numbers may have lowered accuracy.

Germline V gives CDR1 MNHEY, CDR2 SMNVEV (reference sequence). V shed 5 bases and J shed 0 bases, with 13 bases lying between them. There are 15 residues in the CDR3. This same sample was also part of a study on T cells in Graves' hyperthyroidism and ophthalmopathy.

Sequencing used peripheral blood mononuclear cells (PBMCs), obtained at new diagnosis, from a patient treated with antithyroid drugs. V usage is TRBV27 and J usage is TRBJ2-5, with no clear D. The receptor was isolated from a woman in her twenties or thirties with Graves disease. In nucleotides, the CDR3 is TGTGCCAGCAGTCTGTACTCGACAAACCAAGAGACCCAGTACTTC. It yields the protein CASSLYSTNQETQYF.